The clone carrying this T cell receptor (beta chain) was found a few times. As to treatment: randomized to nivolumab then ipilimumab (arm A) or the reverse (arm B). The data were produced by immunoSEQ multiplex PCR, yet TCRdb's version contains in-frame clones alone and is incomplete. In the table there are roughly 18,000 clones, about three fifths of which are singletons. This specimen comes from a study of sequential checkpoint blockade in melanoma. Germline V gene data show CDR1 as SGHTA and CDR2 as FQGNSA. V lost 7 bases, J lost 3 bases, and 5 bases stayed unmatched. This CDR3 spans 13 amino acids.

The rearrangement links TRBV7-2 to TRBJ2-7; 8 nucleotides line up with TRBD1. Sample: CD8+ T cells sorted from blood (inferred from file names), taken from a patient given nivolumab and ipilimumab in sequence. The clonotype originates from a human donor with melanoma. CDR3 sequence: CASTWTGYYEQYF. The CDR3 nucleotides are TGTGCCAGCACATGGACAGGGTACTACGAGCAGTACTTC.